This T cell receptor beta chain derives from a study of preoperative IRX-2 immunotherapy in early breast cancer. Clones were read by immunoSEQ multiplex PCR, and TCRdb kept only the in-frame ones, dropping some. The sample carries about 62,000 clones, around 94% recorded once. Treatment defined: preoperative locoregional IRX-2 cytokine immunotherapy. This phase Ib study tested locoregional IRX-2 cytokine immunotherapy given before surgery. The source of this sequence is a human donor with breast cancer. This specimen was taken from a patient treated with IRX-2 immunotherapy.

The CDR3 loop reads CASSPLGDHNEQFF. In nucleotides, the CDR3 is TGTGCCAGCTCACCACTAGGTGATCACAATGAGCAGTTCTTC. The V gene is TRBV18, the J gene TRBJ2-1; D gene unclear. V lost 1 base to trimming and J lost 5 bases, with 9 bases between them. The germline CDR1 and CDR2 sequences are KGHSH and LQKENI. CDR3 size: 14 residues.